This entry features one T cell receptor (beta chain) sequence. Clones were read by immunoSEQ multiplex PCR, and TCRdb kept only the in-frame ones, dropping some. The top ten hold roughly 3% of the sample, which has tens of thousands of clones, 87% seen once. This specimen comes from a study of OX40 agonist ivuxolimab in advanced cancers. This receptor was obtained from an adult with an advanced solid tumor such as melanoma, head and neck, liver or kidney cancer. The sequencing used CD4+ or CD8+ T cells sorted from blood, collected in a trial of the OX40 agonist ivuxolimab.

The DNA for the CDR3 is TGTGCCAGTAGTATAACGGACAGGAACAACGTCCTGACTTTC. It translates to CASSITDRNNVLTF. The chain couples TRBV19 to TRBJ2-6; 7 bases fit TRBD1. CDR1 is LNHDA, CDR2 SQIVND, per germline (reference sequence). This CDR3 has 14 amino acids. V shed 2 bases and J 9 bases; nucleotides not matched to a gene: 4.